A selection of T cell receptor beta chains follows, all from one sample in a study of cytomegalovirus exposure and HLA in healthy donors. Profiling relied on immunoSEQ multiplex PCR, and the TCRdb table lists in-frame clones only, not all of them. There are more than 130,000 clones in the sample; approximately 71% occur only once, and about 5.3% lies in the top ten. Sequenced material: PBMCs. Every receptor here comes from a woman between 45 and 65 years old in good health and CMV-seronegative. Both conserved end residues are part of each CDR3. The order of the fields is clone size, J gene, D gene, V gene, CDR3 DNA, CDR3 protein. The D gene is left open where the match is weak. Clone size is not always given. Where it is, it says once, few, many or a class for expanded clones.

clone size: .; J gene: TRBJ2-7; D gene: .; V gene: TRBV27; CDR3 DNA: TGTGCCAGCAGTGCCGGGACTGGCTACGAGCAGTACTTC; CDR3 protein: CASSAGTGYEQYF
clone size: .; J gene: TRBJ1-1; D gene: .; V gene: TRBV5-1; CDR3 DNA: TGCGCCAGCAGCTCAGGACAAAGCAACGCTGAAGCTTTCTTT; CDR3 protein: CASSSGQSNAEAFF
clone size: .; J gene: TRBJ2-6; D gene: TRBD1; V gene: TRBV10-3; CDR3 DNA: TGTGCCATCAGTGACCGACAGGGAATGATCTCTGGGGCCAACGTCCTGACTTTC; CDR3 protein: CAISDRQGMISGANVLTF
clone size: .; J gene: TRBJ2-7; D gene: .; V gene: TRBV5-4; CDR3 DNA: TGTGCCAGCAGCTTGGGATCCAGGGCGGACTACGAGCAGTACTTC; CDR3 protein: CASSLGSRADYEQYF
clone size: .; J gene: TRBJ1-2; D gene: .; V gene: TRBV11-2; CDR3 DNA: TGTGCCAGCAGCTTAGCTAGGCAGCTCACATATGGCTACACCTTC; CDR3 protein: CASSLARQLTYGYTF
clone size: .; J gene: TRBJ1-1; D gene: TRBD1; V gene: TRBV29-1; CDR3 DNA: TGCAGCGTTGGGGGGACAGGGATGAACACTGAAGCTTTCTTT; CDR3 protein: CSVGGTGMNTEAFF
clone size: .; J gene: TRBJ2-5; D gene: .; V gene: TRBV7-6; CDR3 DNA: TGTGCCAGCAGCTTATACCGCCGGGATGGGTGGGAGACCCAGTACTTC; CDR3 protein: CASSLYRRDGWETQYF
clone size: .; J gene: TRBJ2-3; D gene: .; V gene: TRBV21-1; CDR3 DNA: TGTGCCAGCAGCAAAAAACCGGGGGGCTCAGATACGCAGTATTTT; CDR3 protein: CASSKKPGGSDTQYF
clone size: .; J gene: TRBJ1-2; D gene: .; V gene: TRBV2; CDR3 DNA: TGTGCCAGCAGTGATCCTGGGGAGGGTGGGAGGGGGGGCTACACCTTC; CDR3 protein: CASSDPGEGGRGGYTF
clone size: .; J gene: TRBJ1-5; D gene: .; V gene: TRBV28; CDR3 DNA: TGTGCCAGCAGTTTAGCCCCTGAGCTGAGCAATCAGCCCCAGCATTTT; CDR3 protein: CASSLAPELSNQPQHF
clone size: .; J gene: TRBJ2-5; D gene: .; V gene: TRBV5-6; CDR3 DNA: TGTGCCAGCAGCGGAAGGGGACACCACCAAGAGACCCAGTACTTC; CDR3 protein: CASSGRGHHQETQYF
clone size: .; J gene: TRBJ1-2; D gene: TRBD1; V gene: TRBV5-4; CDR3 DNA: TGTGCCAGCAGCCCATTGCTCCGGGACAGGGGAAGCTATGGCTACACCTTC; CDR3 protein: CASSPLLRDRGSYGYTF
clone size: .; J gene: TRBJ2-7; D gene: TRBD1; V gene: TRBV19; CDR3 DNA: TGTGCCAGTAGTATAGGGGGACAGGCGTACGAGCAGTACTTC; CDR3 protein: CASSIGGQAYEQYF
clone size: .; J gene: TRBJ2-7; D gene: TRBD1; V gene: TRBV5-1; CDR3 DNA: TGCGCCAGCAGGGGAGGGGACAGGGGCTTGTACGAGCAGTACTTC; CDR3 protein: CASRGGDRGLYEQYF
clone size: .; J gene: TRBJ2-1; D gene: TRBD2; V gene: TRBV11-2; CDR3 DNA: TGTGCCAGCAGCTCCGGGGGGGGATTTTACAATGAGCAGTTCTTC; CDR3 protein: CASSSGGGFYNEQFF
clone size: .; J gene: TRBJ1-5; D gene: .; V gene: TRBV27; CDR3 DNA: TGTGCCAGCAGTTCGACAGTAAGGGATCAGCCCCAGCATTTT; CDR3 protein: CASSSTVRDQPQHF
clone size: .; J gene: TRBJ1-2; D gene: .; V gene: TRBV11-2; CDR3 DNA: TGTGCCAGCAGCTTCCTGGGAGGGGGTAGAGACTATGGCTACACCTTC; CDR3 protein: CASSFLGGGRDYGYTF
clone size: few; J gene: TRBJ2-7; D gene: TRBD2; V gene: TRBV25-1; CDR3 DNA: TGTGCCACCCGGGGGGGGCTTCGCGAGCAGTACTTC; CDR3 protein: CATRGGLREQYF
clone size: .; J gene: TRBJ1-1; D gene: .; V gene: TRBV6-6; CDR3 DNA: TGTGCCAGCAGGCGCGGACAGAACACTGAAGCTTTCTTT; CDR3 protein: CASRRGQNTEAFF
clone size: few; J gene: TRBJ2-7; D gene: .; V gene: TRBV6-5; CDR3 DNA: TGTGCCAGCACCCCCTCTAGCTCCTACGAGCAGTACTTC; CDR3 protein: CASTPSSSYEQYF
clone size: .; J gene: TRBJ1-5; D gene: TRBD1; V gene: TRBV5-4; CDR3 DNA: TGTGCCAGCAGCTTGGGGGACAGGGGTGTTTGGCAGCCCCAGCATTTT; CDR3 protein: CASSLGDRGVWQPQHF
clone size: .; J gene: TRBJ2-4; D gene: TRBD1; V gene: TRBV15; CDR3 DNA: TGTGCCACCAGCAGGGACAGGGGAAAAAACATTCAGTACTTC; CDR3 protein: CATSRDRGKNIQYF
clone size: few; J gene: TRBJ2-3; D gene: TRBD2; V gene: TRBV27; CDR3 DNA: TGTGCCAGCAGCCGCCCCCCGACTAGCGGGGGGGTCTATTTT; CDR3 protein: CASSRPPTSGGVYF
clone size: .; J gene: TRBJ1-2; D gene: .; V gene: TRBV28; CDR3 DNA: TGTGCCAGCAGTTTGTGGCAGGAGGGCTATGGCTACACCTTC; CDR3 protein: CASSLWQEGYGYTF
clone size: .; J gene: TRBJ1-2; D gene: .; V gene: TRBV7-2; CDR3 DNA: TGTGCCAGCAGCTTAGCGCCAGGAGGCTCCTATGGCTACACCTTC; CDR3 protein: CASSLAPGGSYGYTF
clone size: .; J gene: TRBJ2-5; D gene: .; V gene: TRBV7-8; CDR3 DNA: TGTGCCAGCAGCTCACCCAGGGGATTTTGGCAAGAGACCCAGTACTTC; CDR3 protein: CASSSPRGFWQETQYF
clone size: .; J gene: TRBJ1-4; D gene: TRBD1; V gene: TRBV9; CDR3 DNA: TGTGCCAGCAGCGCAGGGACAGCTCATGAAAAACTGTTTTTT; CDR3 protein: CASSAGTAHEKLFF
clone size: .; J gene: TRBJ1-1; D gene: .; V gene: TRBV19; CDR3 DNA: TGTGCCAGTAGTGTACAGGGCATGGTCACTGAAGCTTTCTTT; CDR3 protein: CASSVQGMVTEAFF
clone size: .; J gene: TRBJ2-7; D gene: TRBD2; V gene: TRBV6-5; CDR3 DNA: TGTGCCAGCAGGGGGACTAGCGGTACCTACGAGCAGTACTTC; CDR3 protein: CASRGTSGTYEQYF
clone size: once; J gene: TRBJ1-2; D gene: .; V gene: TRBV19; CDR3 DNA: TGTGCCAGTAAGCGGGGCCCTAACTATGGCTACACCTTC; CDR3 protein: CASKRGPNYGYTF
clone size: .; J gene: TRBJ1-6; D gene: .; V gene: TRBV5-6; CDR3 DNA: TGTGCCAGCAGCCACTCCTATAATTCACCCCTCCACTTT; CDR3 protein: CASSHSYNSPLHF
clone size: .; J gene: TRBJ2-1; D gene: .; V gene: TRBV21-1; CDR3 DNA: TGTGCCAGCAGGATTCAGGGTAGTTCCTACAATGAGCAGTTCTTC; CDR3 protein: CASRIQGSSYNEQFF
clone size: .; J gene: TRBJ1-5; D gene: .; V gene: TRBV30; CDR3 DNA: TGTGCCTGGAGTGGCGGGGTGGGGGTTTATAGCAATCAGCCCCAGCATTTT; CDR3 protein: CAWSGGVGVYSNQPQHF
clone size: .; J gene: TRBJ2-2; D gene: TRBD2; V gene: TRBV2; CDR3 DNA: TGTGCCAGCAGCCACCCCGGACTAGCGGGTAACACCGGGGAGCTGTTTTTT; CDR3 protein: CASSHPGLAGNTGELFF
clone size: many; J gene: TRBJ1-5; D gene: .; V gene: TRBV6-1; CDR3 DNA: TGTGCCAGCAGTGAGCTCCCTATGGGCAATCAGCCCCAGCATTTT; CDR3 protein: CASSELPMGNQPQHF
clone size: .; J gene: TRBJ1-5; D gene: .; V gene: TRBV27; CDR3 DNA: TGTGCCAGCAGTTCCGGGAGGGCAGGAGAGCAGCCCCAGCATTTT; CDR3 protein: CASSSGRAGEQPQHF
clone size: .; J gene: TRBJ2-5; D gene: .; V gene: TRBV5-4; CDR3 DNA: TGTGCCAGCAGCTGGACCAGGACAGAACAAGAGACCCAGTACTTC; CDR3 protein: CASSWTRTEQETQYF
clone size: once; J gene: TRBJ2-3; D gene: .; V gene: TRBV5-1; CDR3 DNA: TGCGCCAGCAGCTTTCCCCGCGGGCGGGGAAGAGCGACAGATACGCAGTATTTT; CDR3 protein: CASSFPRGRGRATDTQYF